This passage covers 32 T cell receptor beta chains from one sample sequenced in a study of T cells after yellow fever vaccination. TCRdb re-called the 5' RACE reads through MiXCR, storing one row per CDR3 protein. The sample yields a few hundred thousand distinct CDR3 sequences, about 19% seen once. Sequenced here: PBMCs, sampled 15 days after the yellow fever booster vaccination. These receptors came from a man aged 30 to 39 who received the YFV17D yellow fever vaccine.

The sample holds a few counts of this clonotype. The chain combines TRBV11-2 with TRBJ1-1; D is unclear. V was pared by 4 bases and J by 7 bases, with 7 bases between. The CDR3 is made up of 11 amino acids. Germline CDR1 SGHAT, CDR2 FQNNGV. For the CDR3, the DNA is TGTGCCAGCAGCTGGAGTAATGAAGCTTTCTTT. Encoded protein: CASSWSNEAFF.

The chain joins TRBV7-2 to TRBJ2-3, with D tentatively TRBD1 or TRBD2 (5 bases each). The CDR3 extends over 15 amino acids. The V end lost 7 bases, the J end lost 2 bases, and 16 bases lay between the germline ends. Germline V gene data show CDR1 as SGHTA and CDR2 as FQGNSA. CDR3 coding DNA: TGTGCCAGCACTCTAGGGGACGGAGCCACAGATACGCAGTATTTT. This sequence encodes CASTLGDGATDTQYF.

This clonotype occurred a few times. The gene calls are TRBV20-1 and TRBJ2-1; 9 nucleotides agree with TRBD1. This CDR3 contains 15 residues. With 6 bases clipped from V and 12 bases from J, the junction kept 18 bases outside the gene matches. CDR1 and CDR2 from the germline V gene are DFQATT and SNEGSKA (reference sequence). CDR3 nucleotides: TGCAGTGCCACCGACAGGGGGACCCCGCTTGAAGGGCAGTTCTTC. It is translated as CSATDRGTPLEGQFF.

The chain employs TRBV6-2 or TRBV6-3 and TRBJ2-1; 12 nucleotides match TRBD2. The CDR3 contains 14 residues. Trimming removed 6 bases from V and 10 bases from J; junction bases left unmatched: 7. The germline CDR1 and CDR2 sequences are MNHEY and SVGEGT. CDR3 nucleotide sequence: TGTGCCAGCAGGCGACTAGCGGGAGCAGGGGAGCAGTTCTTC. Protein sequence: CASRRLAGAGEQFF.

The genes are TRBV5-6 and TRBJ2-5, with 7 positions matching TRBD2. CDR1 SGHDT and CDR2 YYEEEE come from the germline V gene. The V and J ends lost 1 base and 9 bases, in that order; junction bases with no gene match: 9. The CDR3 sequence is 14 residues long. DNA of the CDR3: TGTGCCAGCAGCTTGTCACTAGCGTTGGTGGCCCAGTACTTC. Its translation is CASSLSLALVAQYF.

This clonotype has just a few counts. The rearrangement uses TRBV12-3 or TRBV12-4 and TRBJ1-5; TRBD1 aligns across 7 bases. The CDR3 sequence is 14 residues long. V was pared by 6 bases and J by 3 bases, with 5 bases of the junction left unmatched. The CDR3 sequence: CASSQTGYNQPQHF. The CDR3 DNA reads as TGTGCCAGCAGCCAGACAGGGTACAATCAGCCCCAGCATTTT.

The rearrangement uses TRBV6-1 and TRBJ2-6, with TRBD2 matching over 9 bases. Looked up from germline, CDR1 is MNHNS and CDR2 is SASEGT. The CDR3 is 15 residues long. V trimming: 7 bases; J trimming: 2 bases; junction bases outside the gene matches: 3. The CDR3 region has the DNA TGTGCCAGCATAGCGGGAGAGCCTGGGGCCAACGTCCTGACTTTC. It specifies CASIAGEPGANVLTF.

V is TRBV7-3 and J is TRBJ2-3; D may be TRBD2 (5 bases). The length of the CDR3 is 15 residues. The germline V and J ends were trimmed by 3 bases and 8 bases, with 18 bases remaining between them. Germline CDR1 SGHTA, CDR2 FQGTGA. CDR3 DNA sequence: TGTGCCAGCAGCTTGAGGGCGGCCCCCGAGTCTACGCAGTATTTT. Translating gives CASSLRAAPESTQYF.

This rearrangement joins TRBV29-1 to TRBJ2-3, with 11 bases matching TRBD1. V dropped 4 bases and J dropped 0; count of bases not matched to a gene: 0. Germline V lookup: CDR1 SQVTM, CDR2 ANQGSEA. This CDR3 is built from 14 residues. The CDR3 sequence: CSVGDRGSTDTQYF. CDR3 in DNA: TGCAGCGTTGGGGACAGGGGGAGCACAGATACGCAGTATTTT.

Of note for this clonotype: At one end the junction does not follow the germline gene, possibly because of a read error. V is TRBV7-3 and J is TRBJ2-1, with D hard to call. This CDR3 spans 13 amino acids. CDR1 is SGHTA, CDR2 FQGTGA, per germline. CDR3 coding DNA: TGTGCCAGCAGCCTTTCCACCTACAAAGAGCAGTTCTTC. Its translation is CASSLSTYKEQFF.

The rearrangement uses TRBV28 and TRBJ1-5; a weak D match, TRBD1 (6 bases). The CDR3 runs 14 residues. From germline, CDR1 is MDHEN and CDR2 SYDVKM. V lost 3 bases and J 6 bases, leaving 12 bases between the germline ends. In DNA form, the CDR3 reads TGTGCCAGCAGTTTCTCGGGGGCTGGTCAGCCCCAGCATTTT. This translates into CASSFSGAGQPQHF.

V and J are TRBV14 and TRBJ2-1, with 14 bases lining up with TRBD2. CDR3 length: 18 residues. Germline V CDR1 and CDR2: SGHDN, FVKESK. The J segment lost 7 bases and the V segment lost 1 base, leaving 9 bases of the junction unmatched. CDR3 amino acids: CASSQAIGTSGSRNEQFF. The CDR3 DNA follows: TGTGCCAGCAGCCAAGCTATAGGGACTAGCGGGAGTAGGAATGAGCAGTTCTTC.

This clonotype occurred a few times. The chain couples TRBV7-3 to TRBJ2-7, with TRBD1 matching over 7 bases. Germline V gene data show CDR1 as SGHTA and CDR2 as FQGTGA. The CDR3 spans 14 residues. V lost 5 bases and J lost 6; bases outside the gene matches: 10. CDR3 DNA: TGTGCCAGCAGCCTCGTGTCAGGGGGTTCCGAGCAGTACTTC. Amino acid sequence: CASSLVSGGSEQYF.

The CDR3 nucleotides are TGTGCCAGCAGCTCCCATTCGCCGGGACTAGACTACGAGCAGTACTTC. Protein product: CASSSHSPGLDYEQYF. This sequence joins TRBV7-6 and TRBJ2-7; 8 bases line up with TRBD2. V lost 4 bases and J lost 3; bases outside the gene matches: 11. The length of the CDR3 is 16 residues. Germline loops: CDR1 SGHVS, CDR2 FNYEAQ.

This clonotype was found a few times. The V gene is TRBV12-3 or TRBV12-4, the J gene TRBJ2-1; 7 bases are shared with TRBD2. Trimming removed 6 bases from V and 3 bases from J; junction bases left unmatched: 14. CDR3 length: 17 amino acids. CDR3 sequence: CASSTVLGRAGYNEQFF. CDR3 coding DNA: TGTGCCAGCAGCACCGTTCTAGGGAGGGCCGGCTACAATGAGCAGTTCTTC.

The J gene is TRBJ2-4, the V gene TRBV29-1, with 16 bases lining up with TRBD2. V trimming: 7 bases; J trimming: 8 bases; junction bases outside the gene matches: 11. Germline CDR1 SQVTM, CDR2 ANQGSEA. This CDR3 has 16 residues. This CDR3 is CSASPGTSGRAHIQYF. DNA of the CDR3: TGCAGCGCCTCCCCCGGGACTAGCGGGAGGGCCCACATTCAGTACTTC.

This rearrangement joins TRBV5-5 to TRBJ2-5, with 7 bases fitting TRBD2. The CDR3 is made up of 14 amino acids. The J segment lost 5 bases and the V segment lost 3 bases, leaving 7 bases of the junction unmatched. CDR1 and CDR2 from the germline V gene are SGHKS and YYEKEE (reference sequence). The CDR3 loop is CASSSGGGVETQYF. For the CDR3, the DNA is TGTGCCAGCAGCTCTGGCGGGGGAGTTGAGACCCAGTACTTC.

The V and J genes are TRBV5-1 and TRBJ2-1, with D hard to call. The V gene's germline CDR1 is SGHRS and CDR2 YFSETQ. The CDR3 is made up of 13 amino acids. V was pared by 5 bases and J by 2 bases, with 8 bases between. The CDR3 coding sequence is TGCGCCAGCAGTTCCTATACCTACAATGAGCAGTTCTTC. Translation gives CASSSYTYNEQFF.

This clonotype was seen more than once but under ten times. The rearrangement links TRBV29-1 to TRBJ1-1; D remains ambiguous. Trimming took off 6 bases at V and 4 bases at J, with 6 bases between the two ends. Germline V gene sequence: CDR1 SQVTM, CDR2 ANQGSEA. CDR3 length equals 10 residues. DNA for the CDR3: TGCAGCGTCGGGGTCACTGAAGCTTTCTTT. This encodes CSVGVTEAFF.

CDR3 protein: CASTTSGTGGIEQFF. DNA for the CDR3: TGTGCCAGTACAACCTCCGGGACAGGGGGCATCGAGCAGTTCTTC. The chain carries TRBV19 and TRBJ2-1, with 12 bases lining up with TRBD1. Germline V lookup: CDR1 LNHDA, CDR2 SQIVND (reference sequence). The J segment lost 10 bases and the V segment lost 7 bases, leaving 11 bases of the junction unmatched. The CDR3 runs to 15 residues.

This sequence joins TRBV5-6 and TRBJ2-7; D might be TRBD1 (6 bases). This CDR3 contains 14 residues. Germline CDR1 and CDR2: SGHDT and YYEEEE. V was cut by 4 bases and J by 6 bases, with 17 bases left in between. CDR3 bases: TGTGCCAGCAGCCCCCGACAGGCCGTCTCCGAGCAGTACTTC. Its protein is CASSPRQAVSEQYF.

V and J are TRBV18 and TRBJ1-2, with D hard to call. Germline CDR1 KGHSH, CDR2 LQKENI. Deletions cut 3 bases from V and 2 bases from J, with 10 bases between. The CDR3 has 14 amino acids. Here the CDR3 DNA reads TGTGCCAGCTCACCGGGCAGGATAAACTATGGCTACACCTTC. Translated, it gives CASSPGRINYGYTF.

This clonotype was seen only a few times. This chain uses TRBV5-1 with TRBJ2-5; D remains ambiguous. Trimming left V 0 bases short and J 1 base short, with 4 bases between. The CDR3 covers 13 residues. Per germline, CDR1 SGHRS and CDR2 YFSETQ. CDR3 nucleotides: TGCGCCAGCAGCTTGGAAGTCCAAGAGACCCAGTACTTC. Translated: CASSLEVQETQYF.

Only a few counts were recorded for this clonotype. The chain is built from TRBV5-1 and TRBJ2-2; tentatively, D is TRBD2 (5 bases). The CDR3 loop spans 14 amino acids. CDR1 and CDR2 (germline): SGHRS, YFSETQ. Trimming removed 7 bases at V and 4 bases at J, with 14 bases between. CDR3 bases: TGCGCCAGCCGCCCCCCCGCGGGCACCGGGGAGCTGTTTTTT. Protein sequence: CASRPPAGTGELFF.

This clonotype was observed once. Written as DNA, the CDR3 is TGTGCCAGCAGCCAACAGCCCCTCGCCTACAATGAGCAGTTCTTC. It translates to CASSQQPLAYNEQFF. This chain joins TRBV3-1 and TRBJ2-1; no firm D call. This CDR3 contains 15 residues. The germline V and J ends were trimmed by 2 bases and 2 bases, with 10 bases remaining between them. Germline V lookup: CDR1 LGHDT, CDR2 YNNKEL (reference sequence).

As regards this clonotype: The junction shows a germline mismatch at one end, possibly a read error. This chain connects TRBV11-1 to TRBJ2-2, with D unresolved. Germline V lookup: CDR1 SGHAT, CDR2 FQDESV (reference sequence). CDR3 length: 14 amino acids. The CDR3 nucleotides are TGTGCCAGCACCTTAGCAATGGCCACCGGGGAGCTGTTTTTT. Translating gives CASTLAMATGELFF.

This CDR3 reads CASRKIRASGRDEQFF. The CDR3 DNA follows: TGTGCCAGCAGAAAAATTAGGGCTAGCGGGAGAGATGAGCAGTTCTTC. The chain recombines TRBV27 with TRBJ2-1; 10 positions agree with TRBD2. V lost 6 bases, J lost 8 bases, and 13 bases stayed unmatched. The CDR3 contains 16 residues. Germline CDR1 and CDR2: MNHEY and SMNVEV (reference sequence).

The chain employs TRBV12-3 or TRBV12-4 and TRBJ2-5; D unclear. The germline V and J ends were trimmed by 8 bases and 5 bases, with 15 bases remaining between them. CDR3 length: 13 amino acids. CDR3 bases: TGTGCCAGCGGAGCTAACACAAAGGAGACCCAGTACTTC. Residues: CASGANTKETQYF.

For this clonotype: This sequence may be a read error, since a much larger clone differs from it by one base. The chain couples TRBV2 to TRBJ2-2; no clear D. The CDR3 runs to 11 residues. Germline V gene sequence: CDR1 SNHLY, CDR2 FYNNEI. Trimming took 3 bases from V and 6 from J, leaving 2 bases between them. As DNA, the CDR3 is TGTGCCAGCAGTGACCCCGGGGAGCTGTTTTTT. Translating gives CASSDPGELFF.

This clonotype was found a few times. The chain has TRBV6-2 or TRBV6-3 and TRBJ2-5; TRBD1 matches 7 bases. The germline V gene has CDR1 MNHEY and CDR2 SVGEGT. V was clipped by 5 bases and J by 3 bases; unmatched bases: 6. The CDR3 is 14 residues long. The chain's CDR3 is CASSATGSKETQYF. As DNA, the CDR3 is TGTGCCAGCAGTGCGACAGGGAGTAAAGAGACCCAGTACTTC.

The chain has TRBV20-1 and TRBJ1-5; no definite D call. V was shortened by 6 bases and J by 3 bases, with 12 bases between the two germline ends. Looked up from germline, CDR1 is DFQATT and CDR2 is SNEGSKA (reference sequence). This CDR3 has 13 amino acids. CDR3 bases: TGCAGTGCCGAAGGAGGAGACAATCAGCCCCAGCATTTT. This encodes CSAEGGDNQPQHF.

This clonotype was detected only a few times. The chain employs TRBV20-1 and TRBJ2-5; possibly TRBD1 or TRBD2 for D (5 bases each). V gave up 7 bases and J gave up 3 bases, with 15 bases separating them. The germline gives CDR1 DFQATT, CDR2 SNEGSKA (reference sequence). The CDR3 has 13 residues. In DNA, the CDR3 is TGCAGTGGGCCGAGGGTAGGGGAAGAGACCCAGTACTTC. It codes for CSGPRVGEETQYF.